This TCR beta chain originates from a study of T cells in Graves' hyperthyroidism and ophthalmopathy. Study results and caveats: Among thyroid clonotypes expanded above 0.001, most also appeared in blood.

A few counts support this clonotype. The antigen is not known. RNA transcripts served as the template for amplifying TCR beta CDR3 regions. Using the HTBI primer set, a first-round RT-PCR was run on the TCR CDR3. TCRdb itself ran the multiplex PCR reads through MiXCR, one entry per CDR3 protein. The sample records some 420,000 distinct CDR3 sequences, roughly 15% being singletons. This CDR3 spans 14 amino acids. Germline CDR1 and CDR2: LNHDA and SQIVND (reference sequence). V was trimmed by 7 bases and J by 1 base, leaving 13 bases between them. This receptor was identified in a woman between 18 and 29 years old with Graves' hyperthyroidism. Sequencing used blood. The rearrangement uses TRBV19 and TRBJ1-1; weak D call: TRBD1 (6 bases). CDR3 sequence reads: CASTSRGRNTEAFF. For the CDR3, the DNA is TGTGCCAGTACCTCCAGGGGTAGGAACACTGAAGCTTTCTTT. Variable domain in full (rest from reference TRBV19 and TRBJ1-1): DGGITQSPKYLFRKEGQNVTLSCEQNLNHDAMYWYRQDPGQGLRLIYYSQIVNDFQKGDIAEGYSVSREKKESFPLTVTSAQKNPTAFYLCASTSRGRNTEAFFGQGTRLTVV.